A single T cell receptor (beta chain) is shown here with its context. This entry comes from a study of control samples from healthy donors and cancer patients. Germline CDR1 and CDR2: SNHLY and FYNNEI. The ends were cut back, 1 base at V and 4 bases at J, with 7 bases in the middle. This CDR3 has 13 residues. TCRdb's table, derived via immunoSEQ multiplex PCR, lists solely in-frame clones and lacks some. This table has about 34,000 clones, more than 85% appearing once. The chain carries TRBV2 and TRBJ2-5, with D maybe TRBD2 (5 bases). The sample taken for sequencing was PBMCs. The sequence came from a woman aged 40 to 50 with lung cancer. The CDR3 bases are TGTGCCAGCAGTGAAGTTGGGAGAGAGACCCAGTACTTC. Encoded protein: CASSEVGRETQYF.